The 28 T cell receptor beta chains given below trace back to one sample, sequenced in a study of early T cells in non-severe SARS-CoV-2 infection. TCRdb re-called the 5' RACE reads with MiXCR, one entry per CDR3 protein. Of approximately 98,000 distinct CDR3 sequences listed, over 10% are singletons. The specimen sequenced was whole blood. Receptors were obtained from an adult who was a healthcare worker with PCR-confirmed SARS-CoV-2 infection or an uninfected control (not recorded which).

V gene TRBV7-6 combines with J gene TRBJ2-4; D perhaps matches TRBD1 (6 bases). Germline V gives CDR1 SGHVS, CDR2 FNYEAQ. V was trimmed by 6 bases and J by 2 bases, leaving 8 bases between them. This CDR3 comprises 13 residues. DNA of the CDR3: TGTGCCAGCAGTACAGGGCCCAAAAACATTCAGTACTTC. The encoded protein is CASSTGPKNIQYF.

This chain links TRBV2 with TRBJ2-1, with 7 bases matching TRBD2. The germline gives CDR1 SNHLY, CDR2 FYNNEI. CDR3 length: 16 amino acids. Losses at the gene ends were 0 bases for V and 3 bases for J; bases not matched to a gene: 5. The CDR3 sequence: CASSEAPAGRYNEQFF. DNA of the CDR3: TGTGCCAGCAGTGAAGCTCCAGCGGGACGCTACAATGAGCAGTTCTTC.

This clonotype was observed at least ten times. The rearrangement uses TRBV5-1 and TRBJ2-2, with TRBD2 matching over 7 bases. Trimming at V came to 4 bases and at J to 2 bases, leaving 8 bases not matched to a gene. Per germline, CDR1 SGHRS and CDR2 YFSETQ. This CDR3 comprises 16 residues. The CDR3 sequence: CASSPSRGSNTGELFF. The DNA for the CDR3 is TGCGCCAGCAGCCCCTCGCGCGGGAGTAACACCGGGGAGCTGTTTTTT.

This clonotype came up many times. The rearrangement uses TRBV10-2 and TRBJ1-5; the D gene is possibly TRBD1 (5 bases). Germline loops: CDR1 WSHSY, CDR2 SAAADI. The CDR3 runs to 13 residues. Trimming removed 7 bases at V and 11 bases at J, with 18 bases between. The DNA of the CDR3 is TGCGCCAGCACCCCGGGAGCGGGGGTGGCCCAGCATTTT. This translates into CASTPGAGVAQHF.

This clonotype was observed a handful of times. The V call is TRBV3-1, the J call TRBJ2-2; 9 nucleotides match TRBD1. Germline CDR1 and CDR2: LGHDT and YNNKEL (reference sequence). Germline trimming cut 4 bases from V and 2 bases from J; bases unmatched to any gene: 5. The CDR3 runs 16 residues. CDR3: CASSPRQGGNTGELFF. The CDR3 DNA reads TGTGCCAGCAGCCCTCGACAGGGGGGTAACACCGGGGAGCTGTTTTTT.

CDR3 in amino acids: CSARDSRSLNEKLFF. The CDR3 DNA reads as TGCAGTGCTAGGGACAGCCGGAGCCTTAATGAAAAACTGTTTTTT. This chain links TRBV20-1 with TRBJ1-4; D is perhaps TRBD1 (6 bases). The CDR3 sequence is 15 residues long. Trimming took 3 bases from V and 4 from J, leaving 15 bases between them. CDR1 and CDR2 (germline): DFQATT, SNEGSKA (reference sequence).

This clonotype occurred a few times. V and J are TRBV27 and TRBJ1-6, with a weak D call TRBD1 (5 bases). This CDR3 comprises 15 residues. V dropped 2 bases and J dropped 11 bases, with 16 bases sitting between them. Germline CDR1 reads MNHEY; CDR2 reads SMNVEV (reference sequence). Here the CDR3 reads CASSLGAGVLTPLHF. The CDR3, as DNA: TGTGCCAGCAGTTTAGGGGCAGGTGTCTTAACACCCCTCCACTTT.

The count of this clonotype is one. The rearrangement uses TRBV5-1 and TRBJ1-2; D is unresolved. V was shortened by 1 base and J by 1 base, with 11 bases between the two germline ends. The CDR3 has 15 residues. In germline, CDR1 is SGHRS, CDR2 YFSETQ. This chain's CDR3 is CASSLSAESNYGYTF. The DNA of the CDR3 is TGCGCCAGCAGCTTGTCGGCTGAAAGTAACTATGGCTACACCTTC.

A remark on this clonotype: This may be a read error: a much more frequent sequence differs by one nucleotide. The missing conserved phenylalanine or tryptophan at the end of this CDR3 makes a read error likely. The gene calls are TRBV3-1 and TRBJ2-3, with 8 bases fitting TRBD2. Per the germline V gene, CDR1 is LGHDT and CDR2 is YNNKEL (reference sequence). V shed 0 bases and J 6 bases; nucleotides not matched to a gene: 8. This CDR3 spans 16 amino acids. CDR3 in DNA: TGTGCCAGCAGCCAAGATTTGGTGCGGGGGGCGGATACGCAGTATATT. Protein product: CASSQDLVRGADTQYI.

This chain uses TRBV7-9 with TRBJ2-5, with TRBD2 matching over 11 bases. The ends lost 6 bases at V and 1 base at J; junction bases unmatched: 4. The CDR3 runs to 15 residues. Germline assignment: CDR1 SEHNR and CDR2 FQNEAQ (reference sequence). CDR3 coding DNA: TGTGCCAGCAGGGGGGGACTAGCGGCCCAAGAGACCCAGTACTTC. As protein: CASRGGLAAQETQYF.

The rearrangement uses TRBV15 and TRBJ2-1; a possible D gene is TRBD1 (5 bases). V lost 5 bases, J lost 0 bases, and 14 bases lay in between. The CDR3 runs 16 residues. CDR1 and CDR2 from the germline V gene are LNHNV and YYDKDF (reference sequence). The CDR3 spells CATSPLGPSSYNEQFF. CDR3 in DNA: TGTGCCACCAGCCCCCTGGGGCCGAGCTCCTACAATGAGCAGTTCTTC.

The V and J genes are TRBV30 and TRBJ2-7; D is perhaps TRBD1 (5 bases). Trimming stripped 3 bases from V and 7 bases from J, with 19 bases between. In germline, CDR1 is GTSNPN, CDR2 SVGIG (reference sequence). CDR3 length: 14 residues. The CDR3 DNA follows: TGTGCCTGGAGCACCGCCGCAGGGATTGGGGAGCAGTACTTC. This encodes CAWSTAAGIGEQYF.

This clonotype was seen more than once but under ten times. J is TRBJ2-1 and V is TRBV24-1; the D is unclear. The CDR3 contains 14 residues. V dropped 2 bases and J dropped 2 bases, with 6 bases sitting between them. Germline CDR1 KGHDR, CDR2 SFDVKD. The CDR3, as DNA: TGTGCCACCAGTGATTCGACCACCTACAATGAGCAGTTCTTC. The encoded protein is CATSDSTTYNEQFF.

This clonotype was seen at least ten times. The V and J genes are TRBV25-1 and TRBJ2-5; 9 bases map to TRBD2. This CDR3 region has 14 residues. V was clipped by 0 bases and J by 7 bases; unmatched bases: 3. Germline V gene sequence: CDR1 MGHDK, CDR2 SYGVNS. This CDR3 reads CASSEYRAGGTQYF. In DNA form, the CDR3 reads TGTGCCAGCAGTGAATACCGAGCGGGAGGGACCCAGTACTTC.

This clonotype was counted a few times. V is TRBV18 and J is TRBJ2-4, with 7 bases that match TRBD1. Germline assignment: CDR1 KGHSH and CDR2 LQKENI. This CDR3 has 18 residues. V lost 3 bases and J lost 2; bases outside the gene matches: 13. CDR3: CASSPTGSPLGSKNIQYF. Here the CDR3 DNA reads TGTGCCAGCTCACCGACAGGGTCCCCTTTGGGGTCCAAAAACATTCAGTACTTC.

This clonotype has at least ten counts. CDR3 bases: TGTGCCATCAACCCAGGGTCGGGGAGGAACACTGAAGCTTTCTTT. Amino acids: CAINPGSGRNTEAFF. V gene TRBV10-3 combines with J gene TRBJ1-1, with a weak D call TRBD1 (5 bases). The V end lost 7 bases, the J end lost 1 base, and 16 bases lay between the germline ends. The CDR3 covers 15 residues. The germline CDR1 and CDR2 sequences are ENHRY and SYGVKD.

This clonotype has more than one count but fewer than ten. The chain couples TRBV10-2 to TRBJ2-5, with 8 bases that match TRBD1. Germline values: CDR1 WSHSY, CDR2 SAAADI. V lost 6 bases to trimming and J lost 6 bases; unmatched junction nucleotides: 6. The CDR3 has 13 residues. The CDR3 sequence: CASRGQVEQTQYF. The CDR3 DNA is TGCGCCAGCAGGGGACAGGTTGAACAGACCCAGTACTTC.

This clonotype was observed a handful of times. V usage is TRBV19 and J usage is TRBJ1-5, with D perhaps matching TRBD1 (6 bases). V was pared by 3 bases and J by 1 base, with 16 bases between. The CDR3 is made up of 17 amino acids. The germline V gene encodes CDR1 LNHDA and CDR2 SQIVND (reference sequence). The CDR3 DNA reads TGTGCCAGTAGTATGAAGGCAAGGACAGCAAGCAATCAGCCCCAGCATTTT. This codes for CASSMKARTASNQPQHF.

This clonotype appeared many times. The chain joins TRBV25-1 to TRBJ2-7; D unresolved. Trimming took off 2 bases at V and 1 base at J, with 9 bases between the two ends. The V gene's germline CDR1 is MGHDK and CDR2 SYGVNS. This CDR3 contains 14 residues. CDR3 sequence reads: CASSEQVQSYEQYF. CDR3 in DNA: TGTGCCAGCAGTGAACAGGTACAATCCTACGAGCAGTACTTC.

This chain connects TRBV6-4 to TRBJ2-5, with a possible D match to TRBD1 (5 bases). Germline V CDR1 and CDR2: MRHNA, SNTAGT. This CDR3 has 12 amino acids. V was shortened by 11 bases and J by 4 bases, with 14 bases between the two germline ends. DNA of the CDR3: TGTGCCTCCCAGAAAGGGGCAGAGACCCAGTACTTC. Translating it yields CASQKGAETQYF.

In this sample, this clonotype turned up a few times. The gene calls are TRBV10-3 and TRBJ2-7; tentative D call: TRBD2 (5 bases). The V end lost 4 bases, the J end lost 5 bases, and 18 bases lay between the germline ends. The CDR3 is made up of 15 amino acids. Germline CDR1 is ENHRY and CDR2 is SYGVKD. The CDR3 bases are TGTGCCATCAGTGGGCGGGCGGGTTTTTCCAACGAGCAGTACTTC. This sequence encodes CAISGRAGFSNEQYF.

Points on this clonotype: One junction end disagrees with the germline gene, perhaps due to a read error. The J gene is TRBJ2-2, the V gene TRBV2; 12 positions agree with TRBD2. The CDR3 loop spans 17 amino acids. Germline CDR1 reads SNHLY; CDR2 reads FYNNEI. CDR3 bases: TGTGCCAGCAGTCTCCTAACTAGCGGGAGGAATGGCGGGGAGCTGGTTTTT. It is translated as CASSLLTSGRNGGELVF.

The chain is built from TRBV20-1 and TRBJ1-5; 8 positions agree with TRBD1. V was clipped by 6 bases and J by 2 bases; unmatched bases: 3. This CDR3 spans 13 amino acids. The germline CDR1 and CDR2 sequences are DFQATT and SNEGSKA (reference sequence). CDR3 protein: CSALTGGNQPQHF. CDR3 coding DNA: TGCAGTGCCCTGACAGGGGGCAATCAGCCCCAGCATTTT.

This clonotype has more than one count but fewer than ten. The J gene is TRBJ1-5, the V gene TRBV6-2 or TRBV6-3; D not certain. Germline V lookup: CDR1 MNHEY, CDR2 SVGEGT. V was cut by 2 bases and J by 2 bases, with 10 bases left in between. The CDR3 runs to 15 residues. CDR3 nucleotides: TGTGCCAGCAGTTACGGGCAGGCGCGCAATCAGCCCCAGCATTTT. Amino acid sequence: CASSYGQARNQPQHF.

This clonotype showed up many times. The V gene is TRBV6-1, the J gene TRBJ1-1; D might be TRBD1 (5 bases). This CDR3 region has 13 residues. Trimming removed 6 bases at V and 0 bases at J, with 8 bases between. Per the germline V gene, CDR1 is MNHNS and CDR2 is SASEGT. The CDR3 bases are TGTGCCAGCAGGGACATCATGAACACTGAAGCTTTCTTT. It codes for CASRDIMNTEAFF.

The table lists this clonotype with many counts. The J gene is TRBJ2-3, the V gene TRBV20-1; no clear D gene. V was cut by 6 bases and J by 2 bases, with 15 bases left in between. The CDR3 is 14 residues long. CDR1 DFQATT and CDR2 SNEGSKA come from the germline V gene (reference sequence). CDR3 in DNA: TGCAGTGCCATCATTCTGGCCTTCACAGATACGCAGTATTTT. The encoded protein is CSAIILAFTDTQYF.

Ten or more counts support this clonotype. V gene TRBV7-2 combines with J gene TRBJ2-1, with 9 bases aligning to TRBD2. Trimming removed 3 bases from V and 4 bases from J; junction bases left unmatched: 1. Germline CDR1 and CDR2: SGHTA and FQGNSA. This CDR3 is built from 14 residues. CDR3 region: CASSFLAGYNEQFF. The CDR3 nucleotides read TGTGCCAGCAGCTTCCTAGCGGGATACAATGAGCAGTTCTTC.

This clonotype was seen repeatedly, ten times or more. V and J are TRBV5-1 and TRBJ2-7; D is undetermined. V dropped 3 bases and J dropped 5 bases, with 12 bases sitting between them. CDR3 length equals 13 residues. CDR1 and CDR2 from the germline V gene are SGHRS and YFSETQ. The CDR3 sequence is CASSSITTDEQYF. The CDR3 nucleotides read TGCGCCAGCAGCTCGATCACAACGGACGAGCAGTACTTC.